This T cell receptor beta chain was captured by sequencing in a study of response to subunit inactivated influenza vaccine. TCRdb re-analysed the RT-PCR reads in MiXCR, keeping a single row per CDR3 protein. The sample contains around 200,000 distinct CDR3 sequences, 14% of which appear only once. Trimming shortened V by 0 bases and J by 1 base, and 14 bases separated the two germline ends. Looked up from germline, CDR1 is LGHNA and CDR2 is YSLEER. CDR3 length equals 17 residues. This clonotype occurred many times. Its antigen is as yet unknown. Study results and limitations: Authors suggested each seasonal influenza vaccination recruits few new T cells.

The chain links TRBV4-3 to TRBJ2-3; D is possibly TRBD2 (6 bases). The sample here was CD8+ T cells sorted from PBMCs, taken more than 4 days after vaccination. The receptor comes from a man aged 50 to 60 who received an inactivated influenza vaccine. The DNA for the CDR3 is TGCGCCAGCAGCCAAGAAGCAGGGCGCGGGGGCACAGATACGCAGTATTTT. Its translation: CASSQEAGRGGTDTQYF.